The 20 T cell receptor beta chains below all came from one sample that was sequenced in a study of regulatory T cells in long-lasting Graves disease. Assembly of TCR beta libraries relied on iRepertoire HTBI primers together with Arm-PCR of CDR3 regions. One entry per CDR3 protein results from TCRdb running MiXCR on the multiplex PCR reads. Among fewer than 500,000 distinct CDR3 sequences listed, about 16% were seen once. Time point of the sample: newly diagnosed GD, antithyroid drugs for less than 3 months. With RNA extracted from PBMCs as input, the TCR library was made. In addition, the sample was reused for a study of T cells in Graves' hyperthyroidism and ophthalmopathy.

The sequencing here drew on peripheral blood mononuclear cells (PBMCs), taken at new diagnosis, from a patient treated with antithyroid drugs. The receptors stem from a middle-aged man with Graves disease.

This clonotype was found a few times. This chain connects TRBV6-1 to TRBJ2-2; weak D call: TRBD2 (5 bases). Trimming pared 7 bases from V and 0 bases from J, leaving 6 bases between. Looked up from germline, CDR1 is MNHNS and CDR2 is SASEGT. The CDR3 totals 13 residues. This CDR3 is CASMEANTGELFF. The CDR3 bases are TGTGCCAGCATGGAGGCGAACACCGGGGAGCTGTTTTTT.

This clonotype was seen more than once but under ten times. The CDR3 DNA reads as TGTGCCAGCAGCTTAGTCGATACGGGGGAGCAGTACTTC. Protein product: CASSLVDTGEQYF. The chain is built from TRBV7-9 and TRBJ2-7, with D perhaps TRBD2 (5 bases). V lost 1 base to trimming and J lost 7 bases, with 11 bases between them. This CDR3 is 13 amino acids long. CDR1 is SEHNR, CDR2 FQNEAQ, per germline (reference sequence).

Many counts were recorded for this clonotype. The chain links TRBV30 to TRBJ1-5, with D perhaps TRBD1 (5 bases). The CDR3 length is 14 residues. Trimming removed 7 bases at V and 1 base at J, with 14 bases between. The V gene's germline CDR1 is GTSNPN and CDR2 SVGIG (reference sequence). This CDR3 is CAFPTDTSNQPQHF. Written as DNA, the CDR3 is TGTGCCTTCCCCACGGACACGAGCAATCAGCCCCAGCATTTT. The whole variable domain, remainder taken from reference TRBV30 and TRBJ1-5, is SQTIHQWPATLVQPVGSPLSLECTVEGTSNPNLYWYRQAAGRGLQLLFYSVGIGQISSEVPQNLSASRPQDRQFILSSKKLLLSDSGFYLCAFPTDTSNQPQHFGDGTRLSIL.

The sample holds many counts of this clonotype. This rearrangement joins TRBV6-1 to TRBJ2-7; a weak D match, TRBD1 (6 bases). Trimming left V 3 bases short and J 5 bases short, with 8 bases between. Germline V CDR1 and CDR2: MNHNS, SASEGT. The CDR3 is 12 residues long. The CDR3 loop is CASSEAGDEQYF. The CDR3 nucleotides read TGTGCCAGCAGTGAGGCAGGGGACGAGCAGTACTTC.

This clonotype has a count of ten or more. This chain joins TRBV3-1 and TRBJ2-3; D gene ambiguous. CDR1 is LGHDT and CDR2 is YNNKEL in the germline V gene (reference sequence). V was cut by 3 bases and J by 0 bases, with 10 bases left in between. The CDR3 length is 15 residues. The CDR3 DNA sequence: TGTGCCAGCAGCCAGCTTGGGTTGAGCACAGATACGCAGTATTTT. Amino acids: CASSQLGLSTDTQYF.

This clonotype was picked up a small number of times. V usage is TRBV5-1 and J usage is TRBJ2-3; 8 positions match TRBD2. The CDR3 spans 15 residues. V was clipped by 3 bases and J by 2 bases; unmatched bases: 5. From germline, CDR1 is SGHRS and CDR2 YFSETQ. The CDR3 sequence is CASSSGLGYTDTQYF. The DNA of the CDR3 is TGCGCCAGCAGCTCGGGACTAGGGTACACAGATACGCAGTATTTT.

The V call is TRBV19, the J call TRBJ2-3; either TRBD1 or TRBD2 may supply D (5 bases each). CDR3 length: 14 residues. V shed 4 bases and J shed 5 bases, with 13 bases lying between them. Germline CDR1 is LNHDA and CDR2 is SQIVND (reference sequence). The CDR3 region is CASSKGTFGDTQYF. The DNA of the CDR3 is TGTGCCAGTAGTAAGGGGACCTTTGGAGATACGCAGTATTTT.

This clonotype was recorded many times. The rearrangement links TRBV24-1 to TRBJ1-4; D perhaps matches TRBD1 (5 bases). CDR1 is KGHDR and CDR2 is SFDVKD in the germline V gene. Trimming pared 4 bases from V and 1 base from J, leaving 15 bases between. The CDR3 is made up of 17 amino acids. CDR3 amino acids: CATSDPGQTGTNEKLFF. In DNA form, the CDR3 reads TGTGCCACCAGTGACCCCGGACAAACCGGAACTAATGAAAAACTGTTTTTT.

This clonotype was seen many times. J is TRBJ2-6 and V is TRBV2, with a possible D match to TRBD1 (5 bases). Germline CDR1 and CDR2: SNHLY and FYNNEI. Trimming stripped 6 bases from V and 0 bases from J, with 9 bases between. This CDR3 comprises 15 residues. This CDR3 is CASRVDSSGANVLTF. CDR3 bases: TGTGCCAGCAGGGTTGACAGCTCTGGGGCCAACGTCCTGACTTTC. Full variable domain (remainder filled in from reference TRBV2 and TRBJ2-6): EPEVTQTPSHQVTQMGQEVILRCVPISNHLYFYWYRQILGQKVEFLVSFYNNEISEKSEIFDDQFSVERPDGSNFTLKIRSTKLEDSAMYFCASRVDSSGANVLTFGAGSRLTVL.

The sample holds many counts of this clonotype. The gene calls are TRBV24-1 and TRBJ2-1; 8 nucleotides match TRBD1. The V gene's germline CDR1 is KGHDR and CDR2 SFDVKD. This CDR3 has 21 amino acids. Trimming took 4 bases from V and 3 from J; bases not matched to a gene: 22. The CDR3 protein is CATSDPGLGQGTTSLYNEQFF. CDR3 nucleotides: TGTGCCACCAGTGACCCAGGTCTTGGACAGGGAACCACCTCCCTCTACAATGAGCAGTTCTTC.

This clonotype was observed a handful of times. The chain combines TRBV19 with TRBJ2-3, with TRBD2 identical over 10 bases. Germline V gives CDR1 LNHDA, CDR2 SQIVND (reference sequence). This CDR3 contains 15 residues. Trimming at V came to 4 bases and at J to 9 bases, leaving 10 bases not matched to a gene. In nucleotides, the CDR3 is TGTGCCAGTAGTACACTCCCCGGGACTAGCGACACGCAGTATTTT. Its translation is CASSTLPGTSDTQYF.

This clonotype was seen many times. J is TRBJ2-1 and V is TRBV29-1, with 9 bases lining up with TRBD1. Looked up from germline, CDR1 is SQVTM and CDR2 is ANQGSEA. The CDR3 spans 14 residues. J lost 5 bases, V lost 7 bases, and 9 bases had no gene match. The CDR3 here is CSAHGQGTHNEQFF. CDR3 bases: TGCAGCGCCCACGGACAGGGGACACACAATGAGCAGTTCTTC.

The chain employs TRBV20-1 and TRBJ2-3; no definite D call. The CDR3 has 9 residues. Germline assignment: CDR1 DFQATT and CDR2 SNEGSKA (reference sequence). Trimming took off 4 bases at V and 6 bases at J, with 2 bases between the two ends. The CDR3 sequence is CSATDTQYF. The CDR3 nucleotides read TGCAGTGCTACCGATACGCAGTATTTT.

The chain uses TRBV5-6 and TRBJ2-7; D is unclear. Trimming removed 4 bases at V and 3 bases at J, with 14 bases between. The germline V gene encodes CDR1 SGHDT and CDR2 YYEEEE. The CDR3 is 14 amino acids. The CDR3 DNA sequence: TGTGCCAGCAGCCTTATTGAAACCCTCTACGAGCAGTACTTC. This codes for CASSLIETLYEQYF.

This clonotype has a handful of counts. The chain employs TRBV7-9 and TRBJ2-3, with 8 positions matching TRBD2. With 2 bases clipped from V and 6 bases from J, the junction kept 10 bases outside the gene matches. Germline CDR1 and CDR2: SEHNR and FQNEAQ (reference sequence). The CDR3 contains 16 residues. The CDR3 region is CASSLLISGSFDTQYF. CDR3 in DNA: TGTGCCAGCAGCTTATTAATCAGCGGGAGTTTTGATACGCAGTATTTT.

The chain links TRBV19 to TRBJ2-1; D is perhaps TRBD1 (8 bases). This CDR3 has 13 amino acids. Trimming removed 3 bases at V and 10 bases at J, with 13 bases between. CDR1 LNHDA and CDR2 SQIVND come from the germline V gene (reference sequence). CDR3 loop: CASSMDREGEQFF. The CDR3 DNA sequence: TGTGCCAGTAGTATGGACAGGGAGGGCGAGCAGTTCTTC.

V gene TRBV20-1 combines with J gene TRBJ2-3, with 16 positions matching TRBD2. CDR3 size: 20 residues. Germline CDR1 is DFQATT and CDR2 is SNEGSKA (reference sequence). Germline trimming cut 2 bases from V and 3 bases from J; bases unmatched to any gene: 14. The CDR3 spells CSARSTPGLAGGPRTDTQYF. The CDR3 DNA reads TGCAGTGCTAGATCCACACCGGGACTAGCGGGAGGGCCGAGAACAGATACGCAGTATTTT.

The J gene is TRBJ2-5, the V gene TRBV20-1; TRBD2 matches 11 bases. Germline values: CDR1 DFQATT, CDR2 SNEGSKA (reference sequence). CDR3 length: 17 amino acids. V was clipped by 0 bases and J by 3 bases; unmatched bases: 9. CDR3 in amino acids: CSARDLALAGGEETQYF. The CDR3 region has the DNA TGCAGTGCTAGAGATTTGGCCCTAGCGGGGGGCGAAGAGACCCAGTACTTC.

This clonotype was observed at least ten times. This chain links TRBV20-1 with TRBJ1-5, with D perhaps matching TRBD1 (5 bases). The CDR3 sequence is 12 residues long. V lost 0 bases and J 8 bases, leaving 8 bases between the germline ends. Germline V gene data show CDR1 as DFQATT and CDR2 as SNEGSKA (reference sequence). The CDR3 nucleotides are TGCAGTGCTAGAGAGGGGGAAAAGCCCCAGCATTTT. Its protein is CSAREGEKPQHF.

In this sample, this clonotype turned up a few times. This chain links TRBV19 with TRBJ1-2, with TRBD1 matching over 10 bases. Trimming at V came to 7 bases and at J to 5 bases, leaving 13 bases not matched to a gene. CDR1 LNHDA and CDR2 SQIVND come from the germline V gene (reference sequence). This CDR3 is built from 16 residues. This CDR3 is CASTGPQGQGRYGYTF. CDR3 nucleotide sequence: TGTGCCAGTACCGGACCTCAGGGACAGGGGAGGTATGGCTACACCTTC. Supplemented by reference TRBV19 and TRBJ1-2, the full variable domain reads DGGITQSPKYLFRKEGQNVTLSCEQNLNHDAMYWYRQDPGQGLRLIYYSQIVNDFQKGDIAEGYSVSREKKESFPLTVTSAQKNPTAFYLCASTGPQGQGRYGYTFGSGTRLTVV.